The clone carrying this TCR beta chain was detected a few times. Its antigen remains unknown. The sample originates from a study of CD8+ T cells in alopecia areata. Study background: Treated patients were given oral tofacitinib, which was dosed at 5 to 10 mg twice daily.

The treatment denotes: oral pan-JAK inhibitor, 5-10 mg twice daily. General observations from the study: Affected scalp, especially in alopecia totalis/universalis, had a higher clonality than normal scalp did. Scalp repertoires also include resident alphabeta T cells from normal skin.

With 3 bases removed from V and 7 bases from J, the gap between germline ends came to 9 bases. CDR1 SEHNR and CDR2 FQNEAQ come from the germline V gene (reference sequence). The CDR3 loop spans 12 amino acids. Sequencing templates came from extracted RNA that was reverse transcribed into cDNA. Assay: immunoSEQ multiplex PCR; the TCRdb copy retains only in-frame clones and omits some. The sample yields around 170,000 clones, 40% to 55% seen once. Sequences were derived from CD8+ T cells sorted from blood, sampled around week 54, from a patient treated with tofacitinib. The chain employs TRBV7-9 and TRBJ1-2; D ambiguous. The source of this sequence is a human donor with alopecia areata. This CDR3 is CASSFLGSGYTF. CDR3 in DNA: TGTGCCAGCAGCTTTTTAGGGTCTGGCTACACCTTC.